This T cell receptor (beta chain) is drawn from a study of somatic mutations in cytotoxic T cells in rheumatoid arthritis. Sequenced by immunoSEQ multiplex PCR; TCRdb stores in-frame clones only, minus some. Here the sample spans some 18,000 clones, roughly four fifths being singletons. The CDR3 runs 14 residues. V shed 2 bases, J shed 3 bases, and the junction held 0 bases outside the gene matches. Germline CDR1 is MNHNS and CDR2 is SASEGT. The sample comprised CD8+ T cells sorted from blood. This rearrangement joins TRBV6-1 to TRBJ2-2, with TRBD2 identical over 7 bases. The TCR comes from an adult with rheumatoid arthritis. CDR3 region: CASSELADTGELFF. CDR3 nucleotides: TGTGCCAGCAGTGAACTAGCGGACACCGGGGAGCTGTTTTTT.